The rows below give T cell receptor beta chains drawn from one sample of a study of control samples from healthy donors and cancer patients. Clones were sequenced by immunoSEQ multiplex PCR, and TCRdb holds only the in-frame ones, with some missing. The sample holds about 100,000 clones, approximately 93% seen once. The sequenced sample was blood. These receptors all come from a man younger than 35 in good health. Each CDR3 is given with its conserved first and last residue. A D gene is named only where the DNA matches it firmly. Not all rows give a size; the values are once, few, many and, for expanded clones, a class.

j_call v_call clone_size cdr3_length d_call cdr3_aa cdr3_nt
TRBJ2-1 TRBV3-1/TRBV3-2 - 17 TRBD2 CASSQDWGLAVDNEQFF TGTGCCAGCAGCCAAGATTGGGGACTAGCGGTTGACAATGAGCAGTTCTTC
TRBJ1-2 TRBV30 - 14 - CAWSPGTVYYGYTF TGTGCCTGGAGCCCCGGGACGGTCTACTATGGCTACACCTTC
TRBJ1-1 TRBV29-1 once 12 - CSVQQGNTEAFF TGCAGCGTACAACAGGGGAACACTGAAGCTTTCTTT
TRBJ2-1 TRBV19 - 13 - CASSIVESSEQFF TGTGCCAGTAGTATAGTAGAATCGAGTGAGCAGTTCTTC
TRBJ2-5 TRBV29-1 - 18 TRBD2 CSVEDRGRALSGQETQYF TGCAGCGTTGAAGATCGAGGCAGGGCTCTTAGCGGGCAAGAGACCCAGTACTTC
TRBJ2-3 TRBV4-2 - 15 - CASSPGTPGTDTQYF TGTGCCAGCAGCCCCGGGACACCCGGCACAGATACGCAGTATTTT
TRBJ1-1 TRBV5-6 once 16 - CASSLALGGMNTEAFF TGTGCCAGCAGCTTGGCCTTGGGCGGCATGAACACTGAAGCTTTCTTT
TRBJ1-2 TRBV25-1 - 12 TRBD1 CATREGQAGYTF TGTGCCACCAGGGAAGGACAGGCTGGCTACACCTTC
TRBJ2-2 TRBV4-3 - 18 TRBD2 CASSQGITSGAYTGELFF TGCGCCAGCAGCCAAGGCATAACTAGCGGGGCTTACACCGGGGAGCTGTTTTTT
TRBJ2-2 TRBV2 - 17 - CASSSRGRNANTGELFF TGTGCCAGCTCCTCGAGAGGGAGAAACGCGAACACCGGGGAGCTGTTTTTT
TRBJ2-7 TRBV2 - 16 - CASSVTPTFWDYEQYF TGTGCCAGCAGTGTAACGCCTACCTTCTGGGACTACGAGCAGTACTTC
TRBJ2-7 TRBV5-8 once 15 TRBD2 CASSFLAVAPYEQYF TGTGCCAGCAGCTTTCTAGCGGTCGCTCCCTACGAGCAGTACTTC
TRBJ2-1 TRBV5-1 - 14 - CASSSGEGSDEQFF TGCGCCAGCAGCTCCGGAGAGGGTTCGGATGAGCAGTTCTTC
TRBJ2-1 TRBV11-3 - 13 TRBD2 CASSLSGVYEQFF TGTGCCAGCAGCTTGAGCGGGGTTTATGAGCAGTTCTTC
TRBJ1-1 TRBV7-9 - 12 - CASSLGATEAFF TGTGCCAGCAGCCTGGGGGCCACTGAAGCTTTCTTT
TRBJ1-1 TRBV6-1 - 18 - CASSEWGIGAPANTEAFF TGTGCTAGCAGTGAATGGGGGATTGGGGCCCCCGCTAACACTGAAGCTTTCTTT
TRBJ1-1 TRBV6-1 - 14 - CASSEDLVYTEAFF TGTGCCAGCAGTGAAGATTTGGTTTACACTGAAGCTTTCTTT
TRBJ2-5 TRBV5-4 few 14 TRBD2 CASSLGLAGETQYF TGTGCCAGCAGCTTGGGACTAGCGGGGGAGACCCAGTACTTC
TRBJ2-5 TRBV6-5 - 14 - CASRPRWGTETQYF TGTGCCAGCAGACCCCGCTGGGGGACGGAGACCCAGTACTTC
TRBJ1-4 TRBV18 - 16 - CASSPLSVATNEKLFF TGTGCCAGCTCACCGTTGTCTGTCGCAACTAATGAAAAACTGTTTTTT
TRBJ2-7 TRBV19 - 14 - CASSIAGGPYEQYF TGTGCCAGTAGTATCGCAGGAGGTCCCTACGAGCAGTACTTC
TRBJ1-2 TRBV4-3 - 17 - CASSQGLKGGIPYGYTF TGCGCCAGCAGCCAGGGCCTTAAAGGGGGAATACCCTATGGCTACACCTTC
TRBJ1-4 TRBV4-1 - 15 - CASSLGAAANEKLFF TGCGCCAGCAGCCTAGGGGCAGCGGCTAATGAAAAACTGTTTTTT
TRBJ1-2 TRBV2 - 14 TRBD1 CASSPGTGVGGYTF TGTGCCAGTAGTCCCGGGACAGGGGTCGGGGGCTACACCTTC
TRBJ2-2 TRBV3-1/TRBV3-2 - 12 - CASSRNTGELFF TGTGCCAGCAGCCGAAATACCGGGGAGCTGTTTTTT
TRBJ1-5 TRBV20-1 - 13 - CSASGDTNQPQHF TGCAGTGCTAGTGGGGACACCAATCAGCCCCAGCATTTT
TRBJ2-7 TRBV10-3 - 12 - CAIRKQGYEQYF TGTGCCATCAGGAAGCAGGGGTACGAGCAGTACTTC
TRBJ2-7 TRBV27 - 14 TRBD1 CASSPRGQLYEQYF TGTGCCAGCAGTCCTCGGGGACAGCTCTACGAGCAGTACTTC
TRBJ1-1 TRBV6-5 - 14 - CASRPITWNAEAFF TGTGCCAGCAGACCGATCACCTGGAACGCTGAAGCTTTCTTT
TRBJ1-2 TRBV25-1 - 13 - CASSGAEDYGYTF TGTGCCAGCAGTGGGGCAGAGGACTATGGCTACACCTTC
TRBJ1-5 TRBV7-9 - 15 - CATPWGELSNQPQHF TGTGCCACCCCATGGGGGGAATTAAGCAATCAGCCCCAGCATTTT
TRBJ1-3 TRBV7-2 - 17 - CASSPGGRGFSGNTIYF TGTGCCAGCAGCCCCGGGGGGCGGGGTTTCTCTGGAAACACCATATATTTT
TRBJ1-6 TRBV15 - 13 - CATRQEGNSPLHF TGTGCCACACGCCAGGAAGGGAATTCACCCCTCCACTTT